This T cell receptor (beta chain) stems from a study of CD8 T cells in ankylosing spondylitis. Many counts were recorded for this clonotype. Trimming removed 3 bases at V and 2 bases at J, with 8 bases between. The CDR3 sequence is 13 residues long. In germline, CDR1 is MDHEN, CDR2 SYDVKM. TCRdb processed the 5' RACE reads anew with MiXCR; each CDR3 protein has one entry. The table records 200,000 to 250,000 distinct CDR3 sequences, roughly a tenth of them present only once. The sequencing input was blood, either unsorted or a sorted T cell fraction (not recorded which). The chain combines TRBV28 with TRBJ2-7; D ambiguous. The origin of this receptor is a male donor with ankylosing spondylitis or in good health (not recorded which). The CDR3 sequence: CASSFNSPYEQYF. DNA of the CDR3: TGTGCCAGCAGTTTTAACAGTCCCTACGAGCAGTACTTC.